The source of this T cell receptor (beta chain) is a study of T cells in Graves' hyperthyroidism and ophthalmopathy. Hyperthyroidism patients were newly diagnosed, had disease duration under 2 months, and were aged 18 to 65 years. Based on clinical symptoms, serum thyroxine and TRAb, thyroid ultrasound and orbital computed tomography, diagnoses were reached. The germline V and J ends were trimmed by 2 bases and 7 bases, with 15 bases remaining between them. There are 16 residues in the CDR3. Germline V gene lookup returns CDR1 SGHVS and CDR2 FNYEAQ. RNA transcripts provided the source from which TCR beta CDR3 regions were amplified. A first-round RT-PCR of the TCR CDR3 used the HTBI primer set. TCRdb itself ran the multiplex PCR reads through MiXCR, one entry per CDR3 protein. Found here are around 690,000 distinct CDR3 sequences, roughly 17% of them singletons; the top ten hold 15% to 17%.

Specimen: blood. The TCR originated in a man aged 50 to 60 with Graves' hyperthyroidism. The chain couples TRBV7-6 to TRBJ1-6; possibly TRBD1 for D (5 bases). CDR3 DNA: TGTGCCAGCAGCTTACAGGGCCTATATGAAAATTCACCCCTCCACTTT. Its protein is CASSLQGLYENSPLHF.